This TCR beta chain is drawn from a study of beta chain features in type 1 diabetes. Study-wide points: Within each of all four CD4+ subsets, Type 1 diabetes patients had TCRB CDR3s that were moderately but significantly shorter. Fewer junction insertions and more nucleotide deletions appeared in type 1 diabetes patients.

Looked up from germline, CDR1 is LNHNV and CDR2 is YYDKDF (reference sequence). CDR3 size: 15 residues. The germline V and J ends were trimmed by 5 bases and 7 bases, with 20 bases remaining between them. As concerns this clone: Its target is unknown.

The whole isolated RNA underwent reverse transcription, so sequencing captured expressed TCRB transcripts. A few million reads, on average, came from each naive, central memory and regulatory T cell sample. Generated by immunoSEQ multiplex PCR, the TCRdb table keeps only in-frame clones and is missing some. Of under 300,000 clones in the sample, about 14% were seen once. The chain couples TRBV15 to TRBJ1-2, with TRBD1 as a possible D gene (5 bases). The receptor's source is a man aged 30 to 39 with type 1 diabetes. Material: naive CD4+ T cells from blood. CDR3 DNA sequence: TGTGCCACCAGCGACAGCCTCGGGAGCCACGGTGGCTACACCTTC. It yields the protein CATSDSLGSHGGYTF. Using reference TRBV15 and TRBJ1-2 for the parts outside the CDR3, the full variable domain is DAMVIQNPRYQVTQFGKPVTLSCSQTLNHNVMYWYQQKSSQAPKLLFHYYDKDFNNEADTPDNFQSRRPNTSFCFLDIRSPGLGDTAMYLCATSDSLGSHGGYTFGSGTRLTVV.